The 20 T cell receptor beta chains given below trace back to one sample, sequenced in a study of T cell repertoires in cytomegalovirus infection. From the reads, TCRdb called clonotypes with MiXCR, one entry per CDR3 protein. This table holds 400,000 to 600,000 distinct CDR3 sequences, about two fifths found once. For these TCRs, the target antigens are not known. The sequencing used cultured PBMCs, collected from culture after CMV antigen stimulation. The receptors stem from a human donor in good health (CMV status not recorded). Some clones in this sample may be carry-over from other donors' samples.

This chain uses TRBV11-2 with TRBJ2-7, with 8 bases identical to TRBD1. CDR3 length equals 17 residues. Per the germline V gene, CDR1 is SGHAT and CDR2 is FQNNGV. Trimming removed 5 bases from V and 1 base from J; junction bases left unmatched: 13. For the CDR3, the DNA is TGTGCCAGCAGCCCTGGACAGGGCTTCGTCGGTTCCTACGAGCAGTACTTC. Protein sequence: CASSPGQGFVGSYEQYF. The full variable domain, completed using reference TRBV11-2 and TRBJ2-7, is EAGVAQSPRYKIIEKRQSVAFWCNPISGHATLYWYQQILGQGPKLLIQFQNNGVVDDSQLPKDRFSAERLKGVDSTLKIQPAKLEDSAVYLCASSPGQGFVGSYEQYFGPGTRLTVT.

In its sample, this clonotype was seen a few times. The chain couples TRBV7-2 to TRBJ2-3; 9 positions agree with TRBD2. V trimming: 5 bases; J trimming: 4 bases; junction bases outside the gene matches: 7. CDR1 and CDR2 (germline): SGHTA, FQGNSA. The CDR3 consists of 15 residues. The CDR3 nucleotides read TGTGCCAGCAGCCTGGCGGGGGGGCCGCCAGATACGCAGTATTTT. This sequence encodes CASSLAGGPPDTQYF.

This clonotype was detected only once. The chain carries TRBV4-2 and TRBJ2-3, with TRBD2 as a possible D gene (6 bases). Per the germline V gene, CDR1 is LGHNA and CDR2 is YNFKEQ. Trimming stripped 4 bases from V and 2 bases from J, with 25 bases between. The CDR3 runs 19 residues. This chain's CDR3 is CASSRARPAGQPITDTQYF. CDR3 nucleotides: TGTGCCAGCAGCCGAGCAAGGCCAGCGGGCCAACCAATCACAGATACGCAGTATTTT.

This clonotype was observed a handful of times. The CDR3 DNA sequence: TGCAGTGCTAGAGAATGGGCAGCAGATACGCAGTATTTT. It specifies CSAREWAADTQYF. This chain joins TRBV20-1 and TRBJ2-3; D gene uncertain. Germline V lookup: CDR1 DFQATT, CDR2 SNEGSKA (reference sequence). V was cut by 0 bases and J by 4 bases, with 8 bases left in between. CDR3 length: 13 residues.

Regarding this clonotype: One end of the junction fails to match germline, which may point to a read error. V and J are TRBV5-3 and TRBJ2-7; 10 bases fit TRBD1. TRBV5-3 is recorded as an ORF, its role being uncertain. The CDR3 sequence is 14 residues long. CDR3 nucleotides: TGTGCCAGCAGCTTGGGGGACAGGGGCAGCGAGCAGTACTTC. It specifies CASSLGDRGSEQYF.

This clonotype was seen a handful of times. The germline gene is not matched at one end of the junction; a read error may be the cause. The V call is TRBV4-1, the J call TRBJ2-1; 8 bases match TRBD2. Germline V lookup: CDR1 MGHRA, CDR2 YSYEKL. CDR3 length: 16 amino acids. CDR3: CASSQEGRGAYNEQFF. CDR3 nucleotide sequence: TGTGCCAGCAGCCAAGAGGGGCGGGGGGCATACAATGAGCAGTTCTTC.

On this clonotype: A much bigger clone sits one base away, suggesting this may be a read error. The rearrangement uses TRBV27 and TRBJ1-1, with 8 positions matching TRBD1. Trimming cost V 6 bases and J 1 base; bases outside gene matches: 7. CDR1 is MNHEY and CDR2 is SMNVEV in the germline V gene (reference sequence). The CDR3 length is 15 residues. The CDR3 sequence: CASSPRTGSNTEAFF. The CDR3, as DNA: TGTGCCAGCAGCCCCAGGACAGGGTCGAACACTGAAGCTTTCTTT.

The rearrangement joins TRBV7-2 to TRBJ2-3; the match to TRBD2 covers 10 bases. Germline V lookup: CDR1 SGHTA, CDR2 FQGNSA. Unmatched junction bases numbered 9, after V lost 5 bases and J lost 4 bases. This CDR3 has 16 residues. The CDR3 spells CASSLSPSGGADTQYF. As DNA, the CDR3 is TGTGCCAGCAGCCTATCACCTAGCGGGGGCGCAGATACGCAGTATTTT.

The chain links TRBV6-5 to TRBJ2-3; D remains ambiguous. CDR1 and CDR2 from the germline V gene are MNHEY and SVGAGI. V was shortened by 10 bases and J by 2 bases, with 16 bases between the two germline ends. This CDR3 region has 14 residues. CDR3 in amino acids: CATGRKGPTDTQYF. CDR3 coding DNA: TGTGCCACCGGTCGTAAGGGTCCCACAGATACGCAGTATTTT.

This sequence joins TRBV28 and TRBJ2-3; no clear D gene. This CDR3 has 17 amino acids. Trimming pared 7 bases from V and 4 bases from J, leaving 24 bases between. From germline, CDR1 is MDHEN and CDR2 SYDVKM. The DNA of the CDR3 is TGTGCCAGCAACCCTACCCCACCGAGGACGGGCCCAGATACGCAGTATTTT. Its protein is CASNPTPPRTGPDTQYF.

This clonotype was seen a single time. This rearrangement joins TRBV28 to TRBJ2-4; D is ambiguous. There are 13 residues in the CDR3. Germline CDR1 reads MDHEN; CDR2 reads SYDVKM. V shed 11 bases and J shed 0 bases, with 11 bases lying between them. CDR3 sequence reads: CASFGLAKNIQYF. CDR3 DNA sequence: TGTGCCTCCTTCGGTTTAGCCAAAAACATTCAGTACTTC.

CDR3 sequence: CASSFWGTQNTEAFF. The CDR3 DNA follows: TGTGCCAGCAGTTTTTGGGGGACACAGAACACTGAAGCTTTCTTT. The genes are TRBV6-2 or TRBV6-3 and TRBJ1-1, with D perhaps matching TRBD1 (6 bases). Germline-derived CDR1 and CDR2 are MNHEY and SVGEGT. V was cut by 4 bases and J by 1 base, with 13 bases left in between. This CDR3 is 15 amino acids long.

This sequence joins TRBV30 and TRBJ1-1; D is ambiguous. Germline V gene data show CDR1 as GTSNPN and CDR2 as SVGIG (reference sequence). Between the trimmed V and J ends, which lost 3 bases and 5 bases, there was a span of 7 bases. The CDR3 consists of 11 residues. The CDR3 protein is CAWRLLTEAFF. The DNA of the CDR3 is TGTGCCTGGAGACTATTGACTGAAGCTTTCTTT.

This rearrangement joins TRBV20-1 to TRBJ2-7, with 8 bases aligning to TRBD1. The CDR3 is made up of 14 amino acids. V dropped 3 bases and J dropped 2; count of bases not matched to a gene: 6. The germline V gene has CDR1 DFQATT and CDR2 SNEGSKA (reference sequence). CDR3 DNA: TGCAGTGCTAGGGCTCGGGACAGGCCCTACGAGCAGTACTTC. Its translation: CSARARDRPYEQYF.

This clonotype was counted ten times or more. V is TRBV7-2 and J is TRBJ2-7; 8 bases fit TRBD1. The germline CDR1 and CDR2 sequences are SGHTA and FQGNSA. Trimming took 6 bases from V and 4 from J; bases not matched to a gene: 17. The CDR3 runs to 17 residues. The CDR3 sequence is CASSSGTGHPEAYEQYF. CDR3 nucleotide sequence: TGTGCCAGCAGTTCCGGGACAGGTCATCCGGAGGCTTACGAGCAGTACTTC.

This chain uses TRBV9 with TRBJ1-2; tentatively, D is TRBD1 (5 bases). The CDR3 has 14 residues. Trimming took off 3 bases at V and 3 bases at J, with 12 bases between the two ends. Germline V gene data show CDR1 as SGDLS and CDR2 as YYNGEE. The CDR3 coding sequence is TGTGCCAGCAGCGCCTCGACAGTACACTATGGCTACACCTTC. It yields the protein CASSASTVHYGYTF.

The J gene is TRBJ1-5, the V gene TRBV20-1; D remains unclear. The V end was cut by 1 base, the J end by 0 bases, with 7 bases between. Germline loops: CDR1 DFQATT, CDR2 SNEGSKA (reference sequence). CDR3 length: 14 residues. The CDR3 here is CSARGSNSNQPQHF. CDR3 nucleotides: TGCAGTGCTAGAGGTAGTAATAGCAATCAGCCCCAGCATTTT.

The chain employs TRBV7-9 and TRBJ2-3, with 7 bases fitting TRBD1. This CDR3 contains 15 residues. Germline CDR1 SEHNR, CDR2 FQNEAQ (reference sequence). Trimming at V came to 3 bases and at J to 0 bases, leaving 3 bases not matched to a gene. The CDR3 loop is CASSLGQSSTDTQYF. The CDR3 nucleotides are TGTGCCAGCAGCTTGGGACAGTCTAGCACAGATACGCAGTATTTT.

This clonotype has only a few counts. The V call is TRBV12-3 or TRBV12-4, the J call TRBJ1-1, with D unresolved. Trimming shortened V by 7 bases and J by 6 bases, and 18 bases separated the two germline ends. The CDR3 runs 14 residues. The CDR3, as DNA: TGTGCCAGCAACAATAACCCGGGGTTGTCTGAAGCTTTCTTT. Its protein is CASNNNPGLSEAFF.

The CDR3: CASSIGYEQYF. Written as DNA, the CDR3 is TGTGCCAGTAGTATCGGCTACGAGCAGTACTTC. The chain carries TRBV19 and TRBJ2-7; D remains ambiguous. Trimming shortened V by 3 bases and J by 3 bases, and 3 bases separated the two germline ends. Germline V gives CDR1 LNHDA, CDR2 SQIVND (reference sequence). The CDR3 covers 11 residues.